This record covers a single TCR beta chain. The sample originates from a study of T cells of healthy individuals. Each CDR3 protein is one row after TCRdb ran MiXCR on the 5' RACE reads. The top ten hold around 4.7% of the sample, which has tens of thousands of distinct CDR3 sequences, under 20% seen once. The germline V gene has CDR1 SGHTA and CDR2 FQGNSA. There are 13 residues in the CDR3. Trimming cost V 5 bases and J 7 bases; bases outside gene matches: 4. This TCR came from a human donor in good health. The rearrangement links TRBV7-2 to TRBJ1-5; 8 nucleotides agree with TRBD1. CDR3 DNA: TGTGCCAGCAGCCCCCACAGGGGGCAGCCCCAGCATTTT. It encodes CASSPHRGQPQHF.